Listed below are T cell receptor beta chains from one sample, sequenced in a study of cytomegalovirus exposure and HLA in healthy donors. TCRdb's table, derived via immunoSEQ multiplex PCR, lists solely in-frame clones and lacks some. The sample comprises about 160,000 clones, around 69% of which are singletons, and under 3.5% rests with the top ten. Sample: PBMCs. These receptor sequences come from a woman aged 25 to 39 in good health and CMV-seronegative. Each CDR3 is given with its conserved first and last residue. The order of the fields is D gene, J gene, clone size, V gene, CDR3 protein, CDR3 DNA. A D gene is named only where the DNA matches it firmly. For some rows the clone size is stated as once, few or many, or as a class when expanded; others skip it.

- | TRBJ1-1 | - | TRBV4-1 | CASSHLEGAFF | TGCGCCAGCAGCCACCTGGAGGGAGCTTTCTTT
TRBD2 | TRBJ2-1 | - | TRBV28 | CASSFITSGGRSYNEQFF | TGTGCCAGCAGTTTCATTACTAGCGGAGGTCGCTCCTACAATGAGCAGTTCTTC
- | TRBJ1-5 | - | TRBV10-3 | CAIRPGQGNQPQHF | TGTGCCATCAGACCGGGCCAGGGGAATCAGCCCCAGCATTTT
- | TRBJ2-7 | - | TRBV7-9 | CASSLGYPGYEQYF | TGTGCCAGCAGCTTAGGCTACCCAGGGTACGAGCAGTACTTC
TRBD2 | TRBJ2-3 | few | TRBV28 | CASSFLAGDTQYF | TGTGCCAGCAGTTTCCTAGCGGGAGATACGCAGTATTTT
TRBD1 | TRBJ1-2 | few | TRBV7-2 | CASTRPGGYYGYTF | TGTGCCAGCACCAGACCAGGGGGCTACTATGGCTACACCTTC
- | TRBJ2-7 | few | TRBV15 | CATSRGGRISVREQYF | TGTGCCACCAGCAGAGGCGGGCGGATCTCAGTTCGCGAGCAGTACTTC
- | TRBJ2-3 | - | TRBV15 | CATSSKSQGLGTDTQYF | TGTGCCACCAGCTCGAAATCGCAGGGCCTGGGCACAGATACGCAGTATTTT
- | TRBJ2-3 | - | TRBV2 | CASKRVLGTDTQYF | TGTGCCAGCAAGCGTGTTCTCGGCACAGATACGCAGTATTTT
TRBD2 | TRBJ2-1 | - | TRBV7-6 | CASSLGGGGPYNEQFF | TGTGCCAGCAGCTTAGGCGGCGGGGGGCCATACAATGAGCAGTTCTTC
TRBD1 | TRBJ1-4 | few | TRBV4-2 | CASSRSDREIGQLFF | TGTGCCAGCAGCCGAAGTGACAGGGAAATAGGGCAACTGTTTTTT
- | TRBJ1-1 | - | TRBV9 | CASSVGWGDEAFF | TGTGCCAGCAGCGTAGGTTGGGGGGATGAAGCTTTCTTT
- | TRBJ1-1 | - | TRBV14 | CASSQDRGEVNTEAFF | TGTGCCAGCAGCCAAGACAGGGGAGAGGTGAACACTGAAGCTTTCTTT
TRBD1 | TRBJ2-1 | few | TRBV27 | CASSKGQGRGNEQFF | TGTGCCAGCAGTAAGGGACAGGGTCGTGGCAATGAGCAGTTCTTC
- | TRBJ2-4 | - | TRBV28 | CASSRLQIQYF | TGTGCCAGCAGCCGACTACAAATTCAGTACTTC
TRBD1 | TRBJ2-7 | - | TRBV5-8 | CASSLGTGGRDEQYF | TGTGCCAGCAGCCTGGGGACAGGGGGCCGGGACGAGCAGTACTTC
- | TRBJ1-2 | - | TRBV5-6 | CASSLDRAEGTF | TGTGCCAGCAGCTTAGACCGAGCGGAGGGCACCTTC
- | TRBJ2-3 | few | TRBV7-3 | CASSSNPTQGDTQYF | TGTGCCAGCAGCTCCAACCCAACACAGGGCGATACGCAGTATTTT
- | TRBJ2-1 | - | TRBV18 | CASSPPTAPRPSDEQFF | TGTGCCAGCTCACCACCAACAGCACCCCGCCCCTCGGATGAGCAGTTCTTC